These 20 T cell receptor beta chains came from one sample sequenced in a study of blood T cell repertoires in COVID-19. Data came from immunoSEQ multiplex PCR; TCRdb stores just in-frame clones and leaves some out. The sample yields 97,000 or so clones, 70% to 85% seen once. The source material was peripheral blood. The source of these receptors is a man between 65 and 85 years old with acute or convalescent COVID-19.

This chain connects TRBV24-1 to TRBJ1-4, with 7 bases that match TRBD1. The CDR3 extends over 14 amino acids. Germline CDR1 and CDR2: KGHDR and SFDVKD. J lost 6 bases, V lost 4 bases, and 4 bases had no gene match. This CDR3 is CATSDGTVHEKLFF. The CDR3 DNA reads TGTGCCACCAGTGACGGGACAGTTCATGAAAAACTGTTTTTT.

The rearrangement links TRBV2 to TRBJ1-5; D gene ambiguous. Trimming removed 5 bases at V and 11 bases at J, with 7 bases between. The CDR3 spans 10 residues. The germline V gene has CDR1 SNHLY and CDR2 FYNNEI. The DNA for the CDR3 is TGTGCCAGCAGTCTAGATTCCCAGCATTTT. It encodes CASSLDSQHF.

V gene TRBV7-9 combines with J gene TRBJ1-3, with unresolved D. Germline V gives CDR1 SEHNR, CDR2 FQNEAQ (reference sequence). With 0 bases removed from V and 4 bases from J, the gap between germline ends came to 10 bases. The CDR3 contains 15 residues. The CDR3 loop is CASSLAVPGGNTIYF. CDR3 DNA sequence: TGTGCCAGCAGCTTAGCTGTTCCGGGGGGAAACACCATATATTTT.

V usage is TRBV6-5 and J usage is TRBJ1-1, with 8 bases matching TRBD1. This CDR3 spans 15 amino acids. V was pared by 6 bases and J by 1 base, with 7 bases of the junction left unmatched. CDR1 is MNHEY and CDR2 is SVGAGI in the germline V gene. The CDR3 reads CASSPLDRGNTEAFF. The CDR3, as DNA: TGTGCCAGCAGCCCGCTTGACAGGGGGAACACTGAAGCTTTCTTT.

V and J are TRBV20-1 and TRBJ1-1; 7 bases agree with TRBD1. From germline, CDR1 is DFQATT and CDR2 SNEGSKA (reference sequence). The CDR3 length is 13 residues. Unmatched junction bases numbered 7, after V lost 4 bases and J lost 5 bases. The CDR3 DNA is TGCAGTGCTACTGACAGGGTTTATACTGAAGCTTTCTTT. The encoded protein is CSATDRVYTEAFF.

The rearrangement links TRBV7-2 to TRBJ1-1; weak D call: TRBD1 (5 bases). The CDR3 runs 15 residues. Looked up from germline, CDR1 is SGHTA and CDR2 is FQGNSA. Trimming took 3 bases from V and 1 from J, leaving 12 bases between them. The CDR3 spells CASSLGPARNTEAFF. CDR3 bases: TGTGCCAGCAGCTTGGGGCCTGCTAGGAACACTGAAGCTTTCTTT.

The chain carries TRBV30 and TRBJ1-6, with 12 nucleotides matching TRBD1. There are 19 residues in the CDR3. Looked up from germline, CDR1 is GTSNPN and CDR2 is SVGIG (reference sequence). V was pared by 0 bases and J by 8 bases, with 14 bases of the junction left unmatched. This CDR3 reads CAWSVGTGGASSAYSPLHF. CDR3 DNA sequence: TGTGCCTGGAGTGTAGGGACAGGGGGCGCTTCTAGTGCCTATTCACCCCTCCACTTT.

The chain is built from TRBV3-1 (or the pseudogene TRBV3-2) and TRBJ1-2, with no clear D. The CDR3 is 13 residues long. Per germline, CDR1 LGHDT and CDR2 YNNKEL (reference sequence). V lost 3 bases, J lost 8 bases, and 13 bases lay in between. The CDR3 is CASSQAGLVGYTF. In DNA, the CDR3 is TGTGCCAGCAGCCAGGCGGGATTGGTAGGCTACACCTTC.

CDR3 residues: CASSYASGDQETQYF. CDR3 DNA: TGTGCCAGCAGTTATGCTAGCGGGGACCAAGAGACCCAGTACTTC. The rearrangement uses TRBV6-5 and TRBJ2-5; TRBD2 agrees at 9 bases. There are 15 residues in the CDR3. V shed 3 bases, J shed 0 bases, and the junction held 2 bases outside the gene matches. Germline V gene sequence: CDR1 MNHEY, CDR2 SVGAGI.

The J gene is TRBJ2-5, the V gene TRBV6-6; 9 nucleotides agree with TRBD1. The germline gives CDR1 MNHNY, CDR2 SVGAGI (reference sequence). CDR3 length equals 14 residues. Trimming took 5 bases from V and 3 from J; bases not matched to a gene: 4. CDR3 sequence reads: CASSRRTGEETQYF. In DNA, the CDR3 is TGTGCCAGCAGTCGACGGACAGGGGAAGAGACCCAGTACTTC.

The chain has TRBV30 and TRBJ2-5; D not certain. Trimming cost V 4 bases and J 3 bases, with 18 bases left between them. Germline CDR1 and CDR2: GTSNPN and SVGIG (reference sequence). This CDR3 has 15 amino acids. CDR3 in DNA: TGTGCCTGGATTTCCCCCCGCCGCACTAAAGAGACCCAGTACTTC. Protein: CAWISPRRTKETQYF.

This chain links TRBV6-5 with TRBJ2-1, with D maybe TRBD2 (6 bases). The CDR3 has 14 residues. CDR1 and CDR2 (germline): MNHEY, SVGAGI. The V end was cut by 4 bases, the J end by 5 bases, with 12 bases between. The CDR3 DNA sequence: TGTGCCAGCAGTTTAGGACTATTAAACAATGAGCAGTTCTTC. This encodes CASSLGLLNNEQFF.

CDR3 in amino acids: CASSLAGGRSEKLFF. The CDR3 region has the DNA TGTGCCAGCAGTTTAGCAGGGGGCAGGAGTGAAAAACTGTTTTTT. The genes are TRBV28 and TRBJ1-4, with 8 bases lining up with TRBD1. J lost 7 bases, V lost 2 bases, and 6 bases had no gene match. Germline V lookup: CDR1 MDHEN, CDR2 SYDVKM. The CDR3 totals 15 residues.

The V gene is TRBV30, the J gene TRBJ1-6, with a weak D call TRBD1 (6 bases). The germline gives CDR1 GTSNPN, CDR2 SVGIG (reference sequence). The CDR3 sequence is 13 residues long. Trimming removed 1 base at V and 7 bases at J, with 8 bases between. In DNA, the CDR3 is TGTGCCTGGAGTGGCGACAGGAATTCACCCCTCCACTTT. This translates into CAWSGDRNSPLHF.

The chain is built from TRBV7-2 and TRBJ2-3; maybe TRBD2 (5 bases). Germline assignment: CDR1 SGHTA and CDR2 FQGNSA. The CDR3 has 13 amino acids. Deletions cut 3 bases from V and 10 bases from J, with 14 bases between. The CDR3 reads CASSFGLQESQYF. The DNA of the CDR3 is TGTGCCAGCAGCTTCGGACTTCAGGAGTCGCAGTATTTT.

The CDR3 loop is CASSSGQGVWMSNEKLFF. The CDR3 DNA follows: TGTGCCAGCAGCTCCGGACAGGGAGTGTGGATGTCTAATGAAAAACTGTTTTTT. The rearrangement uses TRBV6-2 or TRBV6-3 and TRBJ1-4, with 8 bases lining up with TRBD1. The trim removed 6 bases at V and 3 bases at J, leaving 15 bases unmatched. Germline CDR1 and CDR2: MNHEY and SVGEGT. The CDR3 sequence is 18 residues long.

The chain links TRBV4-3 to TRBJ1-6, with 9 nucleotides matching TRBD1. Germline CDR1 reads LGHNA; CDR2 reads YSLEER. The V segment lost 0 bases and the J segment 8 bases; nucleotides outside the gene matches: 5. The length of the CDR3 is 16 residues. The CDR3 is CASSQDDRGSDSPLHF. CDR3 bases: TGCGCCAGCAGCCAAGATGACAGGGGGTCGGATTCACCCCTCCACTTT.

CDR3 protein: CASSLPNRDRALNGYTF. The CDR3 region has the DNA TGTGCCAGCAGTTTACCCAATAGGGACAGGGCTCTAAATGGCTACACCTTC. V is TRBV28 and J is TRBJ1-2; 9 nucleotides align to TRBD1. The germline V gene has CDR1 MDHEN and CDR2 SYDVKM. Losses at the gene ends were 2 bases for V and 6 bases for J; bases not matched to a gene: 13. CDR3 length: 17 residues.

CDR3 nucleotides: TGTGCCAGCAGCTTACAGGGGGCGACCTATGGCTACACCTTC. Its protein is CASSLQGATYGYTF. The V and J genes are TRBV7-2 and TRBJ1-2, with 8 positions matching TRBD1. The CDR3 has 14 residues. J was trimmed by 4 bases and V by 2 bases; bases with no gene match: 3. Germline V gene sequence: CDR1 SGHTA, CDR2 FQGNSA.

This chain links TRBV7-2 with TRBJ1-4; 10 nucleotides line up with TRBD1. The trim removed 6 bases at V and 5 bases at J, leaving 3 bases unmatched. CDR1 is SGHTA, CDR2 FQGNSA, per germline. The CDR3 has 14 residues. CDR3: CASRGTGANEKLFF. Here the CDR3 DNA reads TGTGCCAGCAGAGGGACAGGGGCCAATGAAAAACTGTTTTTT.